Each of the 22 T cell receptor beta chains below was sequenced from the same sample in a study of post-analysis software for immune sequencing data. Study-wide results and limits: Compared with controls, patients had more of five or six TRBV segments, including TRBV5-6, TRBV5-1 and TRBV20-1.

The antigens these receptors bind are not known. Incorporated into the TCR beta cDNA libraries were unique molecular identifiers, which served to reduce PCR and sequencing biases. A single record per CDR3 protein comes from TCRdb applying MiXCR to the PCR reads. The table has more than 500,000 distinct CDR3 sequences, about a third seen once; the top ten hold under 7%. Material: blood. The receptor source for this set is a girl aged 2-17 years with multiple sclerosis.

V and J are TRBV9 and TRBJ2-2; D is unclear. This CDR3 has 14 amino acids. V lost 3 bases, J lost 6 bases, and 12 bases lay in between. CDR1 is SGDLS, CDR2 YYNGEE, per germline. This chain's CDR3 is CASSGARQAGELFF. CDR3 nucleotides: TGTGCCAGCAGCGGGGCAAGGCAGGCCGGGGAGCTGTTTTTT. The whole variable domain, remainder taken from reference TRBV9 and TRBJ2-2, is DSGVTQTPKHLITATGQRVTLRCSPRSGDLSVYWYQQSLDQGLQFLIQYYNGEERAKGNILERFSAQQFPDLHSELNLSSLELGDSALYFCASSGARQAGELFFGEGSRLTVL.

The CDR3 DNA is TGTGCCAGCAGTTACTCGGGGGTAGAAGAGACCCAGTACTTC. Protein product: CASSYSGVEETQYF. The gene calls are TRBV6-5 and TRBJ2-7; D possibly matches TRBD1 or TRBD2 (5 bases each). The J call may be faulty, since TRBJ2-5 better matches the DNA end. The CDR3 loop spans 14 amino acids. Per germline, CDR1 MNHEY and CDR2 SVGAGI.

This clonotype was detected once. The chain is built from TRBV12-3 or TRBV12-4 and TRBJ2-7, with 8 positions matching TRBD1. The end of the DNA is better explained by TRBJ2-4, so the J call may be wrong. The CDR3 loop spans 12 amino acids. The CDR3 loop reads CASSRTGHIQYF. The CDR3, as DNA: TGTGCCAGCAGTCGGACAGGGCACATTCAGTACTTC.

This chain uses TRBV7-2 with TRBJ1-4; 9 nucleotides match TRBD1. V was pared by 1 base and J by 5 bases, with 8 bases of the junction left unmatched. Per the germline V gene, CDR1 is SGHTA and CDR2 is FQGNSA. The CDR3 covers 17 residues. The CDR3 DNA is TGTGCCAGCAGCTTAGGGCGGGGACAGGGTTACAATGAAAAACTGTTTTTT. This sequence encodes CASSLGRGQGYNEKLFF.

The chain combines TRBV5-1 with TRBJ2-5, with D perhaps matching TRBD2 (7 bases). Germline CDR1 SGHRS, CDR2 YFSETQ. The CDR3 extends over 15 amino acids. Trimming shortened V by 0 bases and J by 6 bases, and 15 bases separated the two germline ends. CDR3 sequence: CASSLEGGGAKTQYF. DNA for the CDR3: TGCGCCAGCAGCTTGGAAGGGGGAGGGGCTAAGACCCAGTACTTC.

The chain has TRBV4-1 and TRBJ2-1, with 9 nucleotides matching TRBD1. The CDR3 spans 15 residues. Germline V gene data show CDR1 as MGHRA and CDR2 as YSYEKL. The ends lost 4 bases at V and 5 bases at J; junction bases unmatched: 6. In nucleotides, the CDR3 is TGCGCCAGCAGCCGGCCGGGACAGGGTGACAATGAGCAGTTCTTC. This gives the protein CASSRPGQGDNEQFF.

The chain carries TRBV10-3 and TRBJ1-1; D unresolved. The germline V gene encodes CDR1 ENHRY and CDR2 SYGVKD. This CDR3 is 14 amino acids long. V dropped 4 bases and J dropped 0 bases, with 9 bases sitting between them. This CDR3 is CAISGGRMNTEAFF. The DNA for the CDR3 is TGTGCCATCAGTGGCGGACGGATGAACACTGAAGCTTTCTTT.

This clonotype was counted a few times. CDR3 bases: TGTGCCAGCAGCTTATCCACAGCTACTACCGGGGAGCTGTTTTTT. This sequence encodes CASSLSTATTGELFF. J is TRBJ2-2 and V is TRBV11-2; D is unclear. Germline CDR1 and CDR2: SGHAT and FQNNGV. Between the trimmed V and J ends, which lost 2 bases and 5 bases, there was a span of 12 bases. The CDR3 consists of 15 residues.

This clonotype has a handful of counts. This rearrangement joins TRBV20-1 to TRBJ1-2; TRBD1 might be the D (5 bases). V lost 6 bases and J lost 1, with 18 bases in between. CDR1 is DFQATT and CDR2 is SNEGSKA in the germline V gene (reference sequence). The CDR3 consists of 15 residues. The CDR3 protein is CSATAQADLNYGYTF. CDR3 DNA: TGCAGTGCCACTGCACAGGCCGACCTTAACTATGGCTACACCTTC.

This clonotype was counted between two and nine times. This chain joins TRBV11-3 and TRBJ2-1, with TRBD2 matching over 8 bases. With 2 bases clipped from V and 6 bases from J, the junction kept 12 bases outside the gene matches. This CDR3 has 17 residues. The germline gives CDR1 SGHNT, CDR2 YENEEA. The CDR3 DNA reads as TGTGCCAGCAGCTTATCGACCCGGGGGGGCCGGGTCAATGAGCAGTTCTTC. Protein: CASSLSTRGGRVNEQFF.

The genes are TRBV10-3 and TRBJ1-2; D might be TRBD1 (5 bases). The CDR3 length is 12 residues. From germline, CDR1 is ENHRY and CDR2 SYGVKD. V was cut by 3 bases and J by 7 bases, with 9 bases left in between. The CDR3 sequence: CAISEGVSGYTF. The CDR3 DNA reads TGTGCCATCAGTGAAGGGGTTTCTGGCTACACCTTC.

To note about this clonotype: A single base separates this from a much larger clone, so it may be a read error. Likely a read error: the CDR3 ends without its conserved phenylalanine or tryptophan. The chain links TRBV6-4 to TRBJ2-5, with 9 nucleotides matching TRBD2. Near its end, the DNA agrees better with TRBJ2-7, so the J call may be wrong. The germline gives CDR1 MRHNA, CDR2 SNTAGT. The CDR3 is 15 residues long. The CDR3 loop reads CASSVLAGAAYEQYL. The CDR3 DNA sequence: TGTGCCAGCAGTGTATTAGCGGGGGCCGCCTACGAGCAGTACTTA.

The CDR3 loop reads CASSLAAGGLSDVYF. The CDR3 nucleotides read TGCGCCAGCAGCTTGGCGGCGGGGGGGCTTTCCGACGTGTACTTC. The chain has TRBV5-1 and TRBJ2-7; 9 nucleotides line up with TRBD2. The V gene end was trimmed by 0 bases and the J gene end by 12 bases; junction bases not matched to a gene: 13. This CDR3 is 15 amino acids long. Germline lookup yields CDR1 SGHRS and CDR2 YFSETQ.

The rearrangement uses TRBV18 and TRBJ2-5; TRBD1 matches at 7 bases. Germline V gene sequence: CDR1 KGHSH, CDR2 LQKENI. The V gene end was trimmed by 4 bases and the J gene end by 3 bases; junction bases not matched to a gene: 11. The CDR3 extends over 16 amino acids. CDR3 sequence reads: CASSRRGQPKKETQYF. The CDR3 nucleotides read TGTGCCAGCTCACGACGGGGACAGCCGAAAAAAGAGACCCAGTACTTC.

The chain is built from TRBV27 and TRBJ2-2; possibly TRBD1 or TRBD2 for D (5 bases each). V lost 2 bases and J lost 6, with 7 bases in between. CDR3 length: 13 amino acids. Germline V lookup: CDR1 MNHEY, CDR2 SMNVEV (reference sequence). CDR3 DNA: TGTGCCAGCAGTTTAAGGGGAGCCGGGGAGCTGTTTTTT. Its translation: CASSLRGAGELFF.

Written as DNA, the CDR3 is TGCAGTGCTAGGGAGGGGTATGGCTACACCTTC. Encoded protein: CSAREGYGYTF. V and J are TRBV20-1 and TRBJ1-2, with TRBD1 as a possible D gene (5 bases). V was shortened by 3 bases and J by 5 bases, with 7 bases between the two germline ends. The CDR3 consists of 11 residues. Germline values: CDR1 DFQATT, CDR2 SNEGSKA (reference sequence).

The chain is built from TRBV6-5 and TRBJ2-3; D perhaps matches TRBD1 (6 bases). The ends were cut back, 5 bases at V and 7 bases at J, with 7 bases in the middle. Looked up from germline, CDR1 is MNHEY and CDR2 is SVGAGI. The CDR3 sequence is 11 residues long. This CDR3 is CASSTGNTQYF. In DNA, the CDR3 is TGTGCCAGCAGTACAGGGAATACGCAGTATTTT.

This chain connects TRBV5-1 to TRBJ1-6; no clear D gene. The V end lost 4 bases, the J end lost 3 bases, and 5 bases lay between the germline ends. Germline V gives CDR1 SGHRS, CDR2 YFSETQ. This CDR3 comprises 13 residues. The CDR3 sequence is CASSQDYNSPLHF. For the CDR3, the DNA is TGCGCCAGCAGCCAAGACTATAATTCACCCCTCCACTTT.

This chain uses TRBV3-1 with TRBJ2-7; no clear D. V was pared by 0 bases and J by 1 base, with 13 bases between. Germline V lookup: CDR1 LGHDT, CDR2 YNNKEL (reference sequence). This CDR3 is 16 amino acids long. The CDR3 sequence: CASSQERQKLSYEQYF. The CDR3 DNA is TGTGCCAGCAGCCAAGAGAGGCAGAAGCTTTCCTACGAGCAGTACTTC.

The table lists this clonotype with a few counts. The chain is built from TRBV5-1 and TRBJ2-7, with TRBD1 matching over 11 bases. CDR3 size: 16 residues. V lost 4 bases and J lost 3; bases outside the gene matches: 9. Per the germline V gene, CDR1 is SGHRS and CDR2 is YFSETQ. DNA of the CDR3: TGCGCCAGCAGCCCCTCCGGGACAGGGGGTGTCTACGAGCAGTACTTC. Translated: CASSPSGTGGVYEQYF.

J is TRBJ2-3 and V is TRBV20-1; possible D gene TRBD1, 6 bases. The germline V gene encodes CDR1 DFQATT and CDR2 SNEGSKA (reference sequence). The CDR3 is 16 residues long. Between the trimmed V and J ends, which lost 3 bases and 4 bases, there was a span of 20 bases. CDR3 sequence (DNA): TGCAGTGCTAGCCTCACAATACAGGGTTTTTCAGATACGCAGTATTTT. It is translated as CSASLTIQGFSDTQYF.

V usage is TRBV6-5 and J usage is TRBJ2-7; D not certain. Germline CDR1 is MNHEY and CDR2 is SVGAGI. The CDR3 is 11 amino acids. Trimming took 6 bases from V and 7 from J, leaving 10 bases between them. In DNA form, the CDR3 reads TGTGCCAGCAGGACCTTGAGTGAGCAGTACTTC. Protein: CASRTLSEQYF.